This entry lists 2 T cell receptor beta chains sequenced from one sample in a study of T cell repertoires in cytomegalovirus infection. MiXCR, run by TCRdb on the reads, gives a single entry per CDR3 protein. Here the sample spans about 830,000 distinct CDR3 sequences, 32% being singletons. What these receptors recognize is not known. Sequenced here: cultured CD8+ T cells from PBMCs, sampled from culture after CMV antigen stimulation. These receptors were obtained from a human donor in good health (CMV status not recorded). Some clones in this sample may be carry-over from other donors' samples.

This chain connects TRBV20-1 to TRBJ2-4; D unclear. V dropped 5 bases and J dropped 3 bases, with 17 bases sitting between them. The germline gives CDR1 DFQATT, CDR2 SNEGSKA (reference sequence). The length of the CDR3 is 15 residues. The CDR3 protein is CSALDGFTSKNIQYF. The CDR3 DNA is TGCAGTGCTCTAGATGGGTTTACGAGCAAAAACATTCAGTACTTC.

Many counts were recorded for this clonotype. V and J are TRBV11-1 and TRBJ2-7; TRBD1 is a possible D gene (5 bases). The CDR3 has 15 amino acids. Germline CDR1 and CDR2: SGHAT and FQDESV (reference sequence). V dropped 1 base and J dropped 2 bases, with 12 bases sitting between them. CDR3 DNA: TGTGCCAGCAGCTTAGTATCTGGGGCAACCTACGAGCAGTACTTC. It translates to CASSLVSGATYEQYF.